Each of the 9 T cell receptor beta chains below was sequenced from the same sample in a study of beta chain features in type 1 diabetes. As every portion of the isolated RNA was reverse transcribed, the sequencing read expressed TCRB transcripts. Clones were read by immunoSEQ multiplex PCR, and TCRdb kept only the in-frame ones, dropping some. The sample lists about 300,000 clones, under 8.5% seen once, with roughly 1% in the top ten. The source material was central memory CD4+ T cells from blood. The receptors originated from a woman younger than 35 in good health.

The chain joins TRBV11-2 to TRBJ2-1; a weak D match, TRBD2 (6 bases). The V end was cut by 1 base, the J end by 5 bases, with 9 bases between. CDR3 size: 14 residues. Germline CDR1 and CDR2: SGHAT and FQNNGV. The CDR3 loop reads CASSLVGGNNEQFF. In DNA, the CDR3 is TGTGCCAGCAGCTTAGTGGGCGGGAACAATGAGCAGTTCTTC.

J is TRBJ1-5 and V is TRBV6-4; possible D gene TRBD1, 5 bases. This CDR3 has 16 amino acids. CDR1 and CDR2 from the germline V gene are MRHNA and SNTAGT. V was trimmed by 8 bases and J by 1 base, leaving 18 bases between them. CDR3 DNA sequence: TGTGCCAGCGGCCGGGACGGGAAGACAAGCAATCAGCCCCAGCATTTT. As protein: CASGRDGKTSNQPQHF.

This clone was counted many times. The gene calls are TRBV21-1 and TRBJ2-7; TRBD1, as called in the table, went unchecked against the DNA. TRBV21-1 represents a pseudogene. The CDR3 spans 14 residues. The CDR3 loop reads CASSNRTGSYEQYF. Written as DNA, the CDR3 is TGTGCCAGCAGCAACCGGACAGGTTCCTACGAGCAGTACTTC.

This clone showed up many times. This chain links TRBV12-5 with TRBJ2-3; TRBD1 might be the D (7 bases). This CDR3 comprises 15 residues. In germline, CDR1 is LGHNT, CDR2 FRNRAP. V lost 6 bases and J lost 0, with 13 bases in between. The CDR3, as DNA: TGTGCTAGTGGCCCCAGGGGGGTGAGCACAGATACGCAGTATTTT. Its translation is CASGPRGVSTDTQYF.

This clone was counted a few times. CDR3 amino acids: CSVGGIGQPQHF. The CDR3 DNA reads as TGCAGCGTTGGGGGGATCGGCCAGCCCCAGCATTTT. The gene calls are TRBV29-1 and TRBJ1-5; a possible D gene is TRBD1 (5 bases). The CDR3 length is 12 residues. CDR1 is SQVTM, CDR2 ANQGSEA, per germline. Trimming stripped 4 bases from V and 7 bases from J, with 11 bases between.

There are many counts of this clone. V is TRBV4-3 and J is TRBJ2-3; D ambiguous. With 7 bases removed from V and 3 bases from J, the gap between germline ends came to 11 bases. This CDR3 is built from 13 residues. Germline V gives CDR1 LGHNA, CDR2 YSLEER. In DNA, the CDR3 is TGCGCCAGCACTTTGGGAAGGACAGATACGCAGTATTTT. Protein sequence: CASTLGRTDTQYF.

CDR3 bases: TGTGCCAGCAGCCCCGAGGTAGCGGGGGGGCCAAGAGAGTTCTTC. It codes for CASSPEVAGGPREFF. The chain links TRBV11-2 to TRBJ2-1; 11 bases agree with TRBD2. The germline CDR1 and CDR2 sequences are SGHAT and FQNNGV. The CDR3 runs 15 residues. V shed 5 bases, J shed 14 bases, and the junction held 14 bases outside the gene matches.

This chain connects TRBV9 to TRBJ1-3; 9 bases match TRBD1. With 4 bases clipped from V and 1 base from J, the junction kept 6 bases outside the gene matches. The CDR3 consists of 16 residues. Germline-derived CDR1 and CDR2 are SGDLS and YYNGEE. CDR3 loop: CASSPGQGRSGNTIYF. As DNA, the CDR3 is TGTGCCAGCAGCCCAGGACAGGGGAGATCTGGAAACACCATATATTTT.

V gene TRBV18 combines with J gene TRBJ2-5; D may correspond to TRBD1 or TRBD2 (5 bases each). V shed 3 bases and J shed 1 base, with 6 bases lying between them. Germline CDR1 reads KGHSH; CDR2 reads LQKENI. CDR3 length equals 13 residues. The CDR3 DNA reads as TGTGCCAGCTCACCGGGGACCCAAGAGACCCAGTACTTC. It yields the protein CASSPGTQETQYF.